These 6 T cell receptor beta chains were all obtained from the same sample, sequenced in a study of Ad26.COV2.S vaccination and SARS-CoV-2 variants. The sample's treatment: approximately 18 received Ad26.COV2.S at low or high dose, single or two shots; about 5 received placebo; per-sample allocation not given. The study sampled participants on day 63 after the first vaccine or placebo injection. Sequencing used immunoSEQ multiplex PCR; TCRdb keeps in-frame clones, though not all of them. The sample lists hundreds of thousands of clones, roughly 90% occurring once. Sequenced here: peripheral blood, sampled in a trial of Ad26.COV2.S vaccine versus placebo. These receptors came from a person aged 18-60 years who received the Ad26.COV2.S COVID-19 vaccine or a placebo.

This clone was recorded only once. The chain joins TRBV9 to TRBJ2-5; 8 bases agree with TRBD1. The J segment lost 5 bases and the V segment lost 3 bases, leaving 6 bases of the junction unmatched. Germline values: CDR1 SGDLS, CDR2 YYNGEE. The CDR3 is 14 amino acids. CDR3 DNA: TGTGCCAGCAGCGCTGGGACAGGTCTCGAGACCCAGTACTTC. Its translation is CASSAGTGLETQYF.

The chain recombines TRBV12-5 with TRBJ2-7; tentatively, D is TRBD2 (5 bases). Trimming shortened V by 1 base and J by 7 bases, and 17 bases separated the two germline ends. CDR1 is LGHNT and CDR2 is FRNRAP in the germline V gene. This CDR3 is built from 15 residues. The CDR3 region has the DNA TGTGCTAGTGGTTTGGCGCCAGGACTCGTTTGGGAGCAGTACTTC. Translating gives CASGLAPGLVWEQYF.

The CDR3 nucleotides read TGTGCCAGCCTAGCCGGGACGCAAGAAGCTTTCTTT. This codes for CASLAGTQEAFF. The chain has TRBV25-1 and TRBJ1-1, with D perhaps matching TRBD1 (5 bases). V gave up 8 bases and J gave up 8 bases, with 15 bases separating them. The germline CDR1 and CDR2 sequences are MGHDK and SYGVNS. This CDR3 is built from 12 residues.

The J gene is TRBJ1-2, the V gene TRBV7-3; D perhaps matches TRBD1 (5 bases). The V and J ends lost 4 bases and 8 bases respectively, with 14 bases between them. The CDR3 sequence is 13 residues long. Germline assignment: CDR1 SGHTA and CDR2 FQGTGA. The CDR3 DNA follows: TGTGCCAGCAGCTATAGGTCAGGGAACGGCTACACCTTC. Translating gives CASSYRSGNGYTF. The full variable domain, with the rest looked up from reference TRBV7-3 and TRBJ1-2, is GAGVSQTPSNKVTEKGKYVELRCDPISGHTALYWYRQSLGQGPEFLIYFQGTGAADDSGLPNDRFFAVRPEGSVSTLKIQRTERGDSAVYLCASSYRSGNGYTFGSGTRLTVV.

The V call is TRBV6-1, the J call TRBJ1-1, with D unclear. This CDR3 is built from 13 residues. V was trimmed by 2 bases and J by 0 bases, leaving 4 bases between them. Looked up from germline, CDR1 is MNHNS and CDR2 is SASEGT. The CDR3 DNA sequence: TGTGCCAGCAGTGAATGGGTGAACACTGAAGCTTTCTTT. Its translation: CASSEWVNTEAFF.

The J gene is TRBJ1-1, the V gene TRBV5-4; D gene ambiguous. Trimming removed 4 bases at V and 1 base at J, with 8 bases between. This CDR3 has 13 residues. The V gene's germline CDR1 is SGHNT and CDR2 YYREEE (reference sequence). CDR3 protein: CASSKIPNTEAFF. Written as DNA, the CDR3 is TGTGCCAGCAGCAAGATACCGAACACTGAAGCTTTCTTT.